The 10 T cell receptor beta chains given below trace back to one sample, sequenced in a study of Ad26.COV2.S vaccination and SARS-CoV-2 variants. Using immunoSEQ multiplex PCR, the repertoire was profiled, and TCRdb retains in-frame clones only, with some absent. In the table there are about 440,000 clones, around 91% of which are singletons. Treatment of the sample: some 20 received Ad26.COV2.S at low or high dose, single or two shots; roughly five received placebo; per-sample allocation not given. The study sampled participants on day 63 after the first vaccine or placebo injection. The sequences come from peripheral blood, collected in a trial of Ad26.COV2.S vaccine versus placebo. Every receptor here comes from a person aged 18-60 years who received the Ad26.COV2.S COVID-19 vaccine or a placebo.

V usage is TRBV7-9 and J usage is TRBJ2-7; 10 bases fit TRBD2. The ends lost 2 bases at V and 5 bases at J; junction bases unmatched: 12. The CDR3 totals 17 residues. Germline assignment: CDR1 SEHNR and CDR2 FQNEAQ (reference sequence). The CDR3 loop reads CASSLRGRGLAPHEQYF. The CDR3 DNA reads TGTGCCAGCAGCTTAAGGGGGAGGGGACTAGCGCCCCACGAGCAGTACTTC.

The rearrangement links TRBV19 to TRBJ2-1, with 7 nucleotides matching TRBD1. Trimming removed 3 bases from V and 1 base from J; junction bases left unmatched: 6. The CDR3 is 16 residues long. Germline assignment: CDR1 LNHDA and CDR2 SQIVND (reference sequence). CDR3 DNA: TGTGCCAGTAGTATGGGACCGGGACAGTCCTACAATGAGCAGTTCTTC. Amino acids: CASSMGPGQSYNEQFF.

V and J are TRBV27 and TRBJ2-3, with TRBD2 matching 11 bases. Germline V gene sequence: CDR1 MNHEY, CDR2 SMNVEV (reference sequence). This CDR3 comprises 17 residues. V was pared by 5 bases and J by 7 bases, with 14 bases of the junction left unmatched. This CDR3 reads CASSPRTSGSSANTQYF. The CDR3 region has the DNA TGTGCCAGCAGTCCAAGGACTAGCGGGTCCTCGGCGAATACGCAGTATTTT.

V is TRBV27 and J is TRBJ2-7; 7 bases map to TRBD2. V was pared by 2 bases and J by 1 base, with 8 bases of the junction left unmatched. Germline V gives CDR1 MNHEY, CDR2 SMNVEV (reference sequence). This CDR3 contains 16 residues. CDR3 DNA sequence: TGTGCCAGCAGTTTAGGGAGCGGGATACGTTCCTACGAGCAGTACTTC. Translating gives CASSLGSGIRSYEQYF.

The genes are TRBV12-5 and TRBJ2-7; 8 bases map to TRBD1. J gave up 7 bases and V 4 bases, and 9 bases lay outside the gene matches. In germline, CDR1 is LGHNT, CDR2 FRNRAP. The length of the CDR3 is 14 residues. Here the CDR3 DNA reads TGTGCTAGTGGTTGGGGGCAGGGGGCTCAAGAGCAGTACTTC. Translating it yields CASGWGQGAQEQYF.

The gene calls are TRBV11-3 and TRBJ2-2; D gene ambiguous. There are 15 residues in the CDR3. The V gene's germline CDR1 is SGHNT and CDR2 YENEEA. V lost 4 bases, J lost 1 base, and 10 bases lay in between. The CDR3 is CASSSHSENTGELFF. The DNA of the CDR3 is TGTGCCAGCAGCTCCCACTCAGAGAACACCGGGGAGCTGTTTTTT.

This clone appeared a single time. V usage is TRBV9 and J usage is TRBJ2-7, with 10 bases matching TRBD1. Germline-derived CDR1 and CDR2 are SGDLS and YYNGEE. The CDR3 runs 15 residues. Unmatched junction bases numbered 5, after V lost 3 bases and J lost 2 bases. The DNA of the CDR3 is TGTGCCAGCAGCGCCCGGGACAGGGGAACCTACGAGCAGTACTTC. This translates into CASSARDRGTYEQYF.

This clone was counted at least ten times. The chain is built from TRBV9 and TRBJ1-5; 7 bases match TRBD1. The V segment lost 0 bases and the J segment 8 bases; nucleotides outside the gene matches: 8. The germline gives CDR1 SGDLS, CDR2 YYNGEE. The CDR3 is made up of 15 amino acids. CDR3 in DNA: TGTGCCAGCAGCGTAGTAGGGGGCCTAATTGAGCCCCAGCATTTT. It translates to CASSVVGGLIEPQHF.

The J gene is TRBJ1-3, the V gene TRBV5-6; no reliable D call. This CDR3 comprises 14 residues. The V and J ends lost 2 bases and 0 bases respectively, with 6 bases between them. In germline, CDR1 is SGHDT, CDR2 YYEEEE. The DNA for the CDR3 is TGTGCCAGCAGCTTAGCCCTCTCTGGAAACACCATATATTTT. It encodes CASSLALSGNTIYF.

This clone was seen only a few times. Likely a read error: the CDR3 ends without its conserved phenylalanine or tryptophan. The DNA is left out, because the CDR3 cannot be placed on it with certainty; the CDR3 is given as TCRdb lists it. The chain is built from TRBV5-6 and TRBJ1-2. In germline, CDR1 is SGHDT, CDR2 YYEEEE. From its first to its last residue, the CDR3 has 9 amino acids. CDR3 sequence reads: CASSPGGGN.